This T cell receptor beta chain was captured by sequencing in a study of T cell repertoires in cytomegalovirus infection. Germline CDR1 and CDR2: MNHEY and SVGAGI. V dropped 4 bases and J dropped 7 bases, with 14 bases sitting between them. The CDR3 is 15 residues long. Regarding the study as a whole: Ex vivo responses were dominated by HLA-C-restricted CMV-specific TCR beta clonotypes.

This clonotype was observed many times. Its target is unknown. TCRdb re-called the reads with MiXCR, one entry per CDR3 protein. The sample records approximately 76,000 distinct CDR3 sequences, around 3.4% being singletons. This chain uses TRBV6-5 with TRBJ1-6; D is ambiguous. Sequenced sample: PBMCs. This clonotype was obtained from a human donor in good health (CMV status not recorded). Some clones in this sample may be carry-over from other donors' samples. CDR3 bases: TGTGCCAGCAGTTCCGGTCCCACAAGGAATTCACCCCTCCACTTT. Protein product: CASSSGPTRNSPLHF.